Listed below are T cell receptor beta chains from one sample, sequenced in a study of blood T cell repertoires in COVID-19. TCRdb keeps only in-frame clones here, not all; method: immunoSEQ multiplex PCR. Of roughly 260,000 clones in the sample, 70% to 90% were seen once. The sequenced material came from PBMCs or T cells enriched from blood (not recorded which). These receptors were collected from a woman between 50 and 59 years old who had recovered from COVID-19. CDR3s include the opening cysteine and the closing phenylalanine or tryptophan. A D gene is named only where the DNA matches it firmly. Size tells how often a clone was seen (once, few, many) or the class of an expanded clone, and some rows leave it out.

abundance	d_gene	v_gene	j_gene	CDR3aa	CDR3nt
few	TRBD1	TRBV2	TRBJ2-2	CASSESAGGNGELFF	TGTGCCAGCAGTGAGTCGGCAGGGGGCAACGGGGAGCTGTTTTTT
NA	TRBD1	TRBV7-9	TRBJ2-1	CASSRGQDNEQFF	TGTGCCAGCAGCCGCGGACAGGACAATGAGCAGTTCTTC
NA	NA	TRBV9	TRBJ2-1	CASSVGRTTYNEQFF	TGTGCCAGCAGCGTAGGAAGAACTACCTACAATGAGCAGTTCTTC
NA	NA	TRBV5-6	TRBJ1-5	CASSLGQDNQPQHF	TGTGCCAGCAGCTTGGGCCAGGACAATCAGCCCCAGCATTTT
NA	NA	TRBV9	TRBJ1-4	CASSVAPVGRGPGRANEKLFF	TGTGCCAGCAGCGTAGCTCCGGTAGGGAGAGGTCCAGGTAGAGCTAATGAAAAACTGTTTTTT
NA	TRBD2	TRBV7-8	TRBJ2-1	CASSLVWTSGDSYNEQFF	TGTGCCAGCAGCTTAGTTTGGACTAGCGGGGACTCCTACAATGAGCAGTTCTTC
NA	TRBD1	TRBV5-4	TRBJ1-1	CASSTPGQGNTEAFF	TGTGCCAGCAGTACTCCGGGACAGGGGAACACTGAAGCTTTCTTT
NA	NA	TRBV5-6	TRBJ1-1	CASSSLQGKETEAFF	TGTGCCAGCAGCTCATTACAGGGAAAGGAAACTGAAGCTTTCTTT
NA	TRBD1	TRBV3-1/TRBV3-2	TRBJ2-1	CASSQGTGEGNEQFF	TGTGCCAGCAGCCAAGGTACAGGGGAAGGCAATGAGCAGTTCTTC
NA	TRBD2	TRBV9	TRBJ2-7	CASSVGGGTESDEQYF	TGTGCCAGCAGCGTAGGGGGAGGGACTGAATCGGACGAGCAGTACTTC
NA	NA	TRBV3-1/TRBV3-2	TRBJ1-6	CASSSRTNVGQLNSPLHF	TGTGCCAGCAGCTCTAGGACCAATGTAGGACAGTTAAATTCACCCCTCCACTTT
NA	NA	TRBV6-5	TRBJ2-7	CASNLGQLSYEQYF	TGTGCCAGTAACCTTGGGCAGCTTTCCTACGAGCAGTACTTC
NA	TRBD2	TRBV5-4	TRBJ2-7	CASSLEGGSHEQYF	TGTGCCAGCAGCTTGGAAGGCGGGAGCCACGAGCAGTACTTC
NA	NA	TRBV6-2/TRBV6-3	TRBJ1-1	CASSPGPNTEAFF	TGTGCCAGCAGTCCAGGTCCTAACACTGAAGCTTTCTTT
NA	TRBD1	TRBV5-6	TRBJ2-7	CASSPRDSSYEQYF	TGTGCCAGCAGCCCCCGGGACAGTTCCTACGAGCAGTACTTC
NA	NA	TRBV27	TRBJ2-7	CASSPWARTSEQYF	TGTGCCAGCAGTCCCTGGGCCCGAACTAGCGAGCAGTACTTC
NA	NA	TRBV11-3	TRBJ2-1	CASSLDKRKLFYNEQFF	TGTGCCAGCAGCTTAGATAAGCGGAAGCTTTTTTACAATGAGCAGTTCTTC
NA	NA	TRBV7-3	TRBJ1-6	CASSLLASGNSPLHF	TGTGCCAGCAGCTTATTAGCCAGCGGTAATTCACCCCTCCACTTT
NA	TRBD1	TRBV4-1	TRBJ1-3	CASSPQGQASGNTIYF	TGCGCCAGCAGCCCCCAGGGACAGGCCTCTGGAAACACCATATATTTT
NA	NA	TRBV27	TRBJ2-2	CASSLQTTGRGAGELFF	TGTGCCAGCAGTCTACAAACTACAGGGAGGGGCGCCGGGGAGCTGTTTTTT
NA	NA	TRBV5-4	TRBJ1-1	CASSLWGMNTEAFF	TGTGCCAGCAGCTTGTGGGGCATGAACACTGAAGCTTTCTTT
NA	NA	TRBV27	TRBJ1-5	CASSLSRGSSNQPQHF	TGTGCCAGCAGTTTATCGCGTGGGAGTAGCAATCAGCCCCAGCATTTT
NA	NA	TRBV5-1	TRBJ1-1	CASSLDGGLMNTEAFF	TGCGCCAGCAGCTTGGATGGGGGACTAATGAACACTGAAGCTTTCTTT
NA	TRBD1	TRBV12-3/TRBV12-4	TRBJ1-1	CASRRTGGAEAFF	TGTGCCAGCAGGCGGACAGGGGGAGCTGAAGCTTTCTTT
NA	NA	TRBV6-1	TRBJ1-1	CASSESGTHTEAFF	TGTGCCAGCAGTGAATCCGGGACTCACACTGAAGCTTTCTTT
NA	NA	TRBV6-1	TRBJ2-5	CASSDTQETQYF	TGTGCCAGCAGTGATACTCAAGAGACCCAGTACTTC
NA	NA	TRBV7-2	TRBJ2-3	CASSPGVVKDTQYF	TGTGCCAGCAGCCCCGGGGTAGTAAAAGATACGCAGTATTTT
NA	TRBD2	TRBV7-9	TRBJ2-5	CASSVGTRGQETQYF	TGTGCCAGCAGCGTCGGGACTAGGGGTCAAGAGACCCAGTACTTC
NA	NA	TRBV27	TRBJ2-7	CASSLHPGPTYEQYF	TGTGCCAGCAGTTTGCACCCAGGGCCTACCTACGAGCAGTACTTC
once	TRBD2	TRBV10-3	TRBJ2-1	CAISGGLAGGSEQFF	TGTGCCATCAGTGGCGGACTAGCGGGAGGGAGTGAGCAGTTCTTC
NA	NA	TRBV21-1	TRBJ2-7	CASSKGPRRYEQYF	TGTGCCAGCAGCAAAGGGCCCAGGAGGTACGAGCAGTACTTC
NA	TRBD2	TRBV5-6	TRBJ2-5	CASSFGTSGNQETQYF	TGTGCCAGCAGCTTCGGGACTAGCGGGAACCAAGAGACCCAGTACTTC
NA	TRBD1	TRBV2	TRBJ1-1	CASSHRTGHNTEAFF	TGTGCCAGCAGCCACCGGACAGGACATAACACTGAAGCTTTCTTT
NA	NA	TRBV12-3/TRBV12-4	TRBJ2-2	CAVCRTTGELFF	TGTGCTGTGTGTAGAACCACCGGGGAGCTGTTTTTT
NA	TRBD1	TRBV6-6	TRBJ1-5	CASSPGTGGVYSNQPQHF	TGTGCCAGCAGTCCCGGGACAGGGGGCGTCTATAGCAATCAGCCCCAGCATTTT
NA	NA	TRBV5-1	TRBJ2-7	CASSGSSGSYEQYF	TGCGCCAGCAGCGGAAGTAGCGGCTCCTACGAGCAGTACTTC